This TCR beta chain was obtained from a study of identical twins. The study, taken as a whole, reports: Recombination models fit unrelated individuals' TCR alpha sharing but underestimated twins'. Excess sharing by twins proved weaker in beta out-of-frame sequences.

From the 5' RACE reads, TCRdb called clonotypes with MiXCR, one entry per CDR3 protein. The table records about 730,000 distinct CDR3 sequences, roughly 20% of them present only once. With respect to this clonotype: Its specificity is not known.

This CDR3 is built from 13 residues. The same sample was also studied in work on T cells expressing NK-cell markers. This second study says: Among the eight sequenced donors, seven tested HCMV-seropositive and one tested seronegative. Roughly six donors showed dominant NKG2C+ clonotypes comprising roughly 1.0-7.0% of their CD8+ T cells.

J is TRBJ2-5 and V is TRBV21-1; the table calls TRBD2, which could not be checked here. TRBV21-1 is a known pseudogene. The sequenced sample consisted of PBMCs. This TCR was sampled from a woman aged 18-29 years in good health. CDR3 residues: CASSNGGGETQYF. In nucleotides, the CDR3 is TGTGCCAGCAGCAATGGAGGTGGAGAGACCCAGTACTTC.